The 18 T cell receptor beta chains below come from one sample, sequenced in a study of T cells after yellow fever vaccination. TCRdb redid the calling of the 5' RACE reads with MiXCR, one entry per CDR3 protein. The table records some 420,000 distinct CDR3 sequences, around 19% of them present only once. Sequenced material: PBMCs, taken before the yellow fever booster vaccination. The receptors come from a man between 18 and 35 years old who received the YFV17D yellow fever vaccine.

This clonotype was detected only a few times. The rearrangement joins TRBV6-5 to TRBJ1-2; no clear D. Germline CDR1 MNHEY, CDR2 SVGAGI. This CDR3 comprises 13 residues. V lost 6 bases and J 6 bases, leaving 14 bases between the germline ends. The CDR3 sequence is CASSLGHLDGYTF. CDR3 DNA: TGTGCCAGCAGCCTCGGGCATCTGGATGGCTACACCTTC.

The chain couples TRBV20-1 to TRBJ2-3; 8 nucleotides agree with TRBD2. This CDR3 region has 15 residues. V trimming: 6 bases; J trimming: 3 bases; junction bases outside the gene matches: 11. Germline V CDR1 and CDR2: DFQATT, SNEGSKA (reference sequence). The CDR3 protein is CSAPGGGGTTDTQYF. DNA of the CDR3: TGCAGTGCCCCCGGGGGCGGGGGGACGACAGATACGCAGTATTTT.

The chain couples TRBV12-3 or TRBV12-4 to TRBJ1-1; TRBD1 aligns across 7 bases. J gave up 0 bases and V 5 bases, and 9 bases lay outside the gene matches. The CDR3 runs to 16 residues. CDR3 protein: CASSPFSGTVNTEAFF. CDR3 DNA sequence: TGTGCCAGCAGTCCTTTTTCCGGGACAGTGAACACTGAAGCTTTCTTT.

This clonotype was counted a few times. The chain has TRBV7-2 and TRBJ2-7; no clear D. From germline, CDR1 is SGHTA and CDR2 FQGNSA. Trimming left V 5 bases short and J 4 bases short, with 15 bases between. This CDR3 comprises 14 residues. CDR3 residues: CASSVIPGPYEQYF. The CDR3 DNA reads TGTGCCAGCAGCGTTATCCCGGGCCCGTACGAGCAGTACTTC.

This clonotype has just a few counts. The chain joins TRBV18 to TRBJ1-1, with D possibly TRBD1 on 5 matching bases. Germline V CDR1 and CDR2: KGHSH, LQKENI. The CDR3 loop spans 14 amino acids. V shed 2 bases and J shed 4 bases, with 11 bases lying between them. CDR3 loop: CASSPGRVSTEAFF. CDR3 sequence (DNA): TGTGCCAGCTCACCAGGCAGGGTGTCCACTGAAGCTTTCTTT.

This clonotype appeared a few times. The chain carries TRBV4-1 and TRBJ1-1; 8 bases agree with TRBD1. The ends lost 0 bases at V and 4 bases at J; junction bases unmatched: 4. The CDR3 is made up of 15 amino acids. Germline loops: CDR1 MGHRA, CDR2 YSYEKL. The CDR3 protein is CASSQDSQGATEAFF. DNA for the CDR3: TGCGCCAGCAGCCAAGATTCCCAGGGGGCCACTGAAGCTTTCTTT.

J is TRBJ1-1 and V is TRBV29-1; tentative D call: TRBD1 (5 bases). From germline, CDR1 is SQVTM and CDR2 ANQGSEA. Deletions cut 4 bases from V and 0 bases from J, with 6 bases between. CDR3 length equals 12 residues. CDR3 sequence (DNA): TGCAGCGTTGGGGGCGTGAACACTGAAGCTTTCTTT. This gives the protein CSVGGVNTEAFF.

This clonotype has a handful of counts. The chain links TRBV7-2 to TRBJ2-5, with D possibly TRBD2 on 6 matching bases. The CDR3 consists of 15 residues. Trimming stripped 0 bases from V and 1 base from J, with 9 bases between. Germline CDR1 is SGHTA and CDR2 is FQGNSA. CDR3 sequence: CASSLAWDFQETQYF. DNA of the CDR3: TGTGCCAGCAGCTTAGCGTGGGACTTCCAAGAGACCCAGTACTTC. Based on the CDR3 plus reference TRBV7-2 and TRBJ2-5, the full variable domain is GAGVSQSPSNKVTEKGKDVELRCDPISGHTALYWYRQSLGQGLEFLIYFQGNSAPDKSGLPSDRFSAERTGGSVSTLTIQRTQQEDSAVYLCASSLAWDFQETQYFGPGTRLLVL.

This clonotype was recorded a few times. The rearrangement joins TRBV25-1 to TRBJ2-1, with 7 nucleotides matching TRBD2. Germline CDR1 is MGHDK and CDR2 is SYGVNS. This CDR3 is built from 15 residues. Losses at the gene ends were 1 base for V and 4 bases for J; bases not matched to a gene: 4. The CDR3 reads CASSESSGVYNEQFF. The CDR3 DNA sequence: TGTGCCAGCAGTGAATCCAGCGGGGTATACAATGAGCAGTTCTTC.

This clonotype has more than one count but fewer than ten. The chain is built from TRBV5-1 and TRBJ1-6; possibly TRBD1 for D (6 bases). This CDR3 spans 15 amino acids. Between the trimmed V and J ends, which lost 0 bases and 4 bases, there was a span of 8 bases. In germline, CDR1 is SGHRS, CDR2 YFSETQ. The CDR3 loop is CASSLDREYNSPLHF. CDR3 nucleotide sequence: TGCGCCAGCAGCTTGGACAGGGAATATAATTCACCCCTCCACTTT.

This clonotype was observed many times. The V and J genes are TRBV6-7 and TRBJ2-7, with 9 bases matching TRBD1. TRBV6-7 is given ORF status, its function remaining uncertain. Losses at the gene ends were 0 bases for V and 0 bases for J; bases not matched to a gene: 9. The CDR3 is made up of 18 amino acids. Here the CDR3 reads CASSYSIRDRVSSYEQYF. CDR3 in DNA: TGTGCCAGCAGTTACTCGATCCGGGACAGGGTTAGCTCCTACGAGCAGTACTTC.

This clonotype was seen a handful of times. CDR3 in DNA: TGCGCCAGCAGCTTCGGACAGGGGTCGTTCTCTGGAAACACCATATATTTT. Encoded protein: CASSFGQGSFSGNTIYF. The chain employs TRBV5-1 and TRBJ1-3; 9 positions agree with TRBD1. V shed 2 bases and J 0 bases; nucleotides not matched to a gene: 6. The CDR3 covers 17 residues. Germline-derived CDR1 and CDR2 are SGHRS and YFSETQ.

CDR3 nucleotide sequence: TGTGCCAGCAGTACAACCTGGACAGGGGCAGATGAGCAGTTCTTC. Translating it yields CASSTTWTGADEQFF. The chain recombines TRBV6-2 or TRBV6-3 with TRBJ2-1; 9 bases align to TRBD1. The CDR3 sequence is 15 residues long. V was pared by 5 bases and J by 8 bases, with 10 bases of the junction left unmatched. CDR1 MNHEY and CDR2 SVGEGT come from the germline V gene.

The sample holds a few counts of this clonotype. The rearrangement joins TRBV6-5 to TRBJ2-3; D tentatively fits TRBD1 or TRBD2 (5 bases each). This CDR3 has 14 residues. The germline gives CDR1 MNHEY, CDR2 SVGAGI. The V end lost 2 bases, the J end lost 3 bases, and 9 bases lay between the germline ends. CDR3 nucleotide sequence: TGTGCCAGCAGTTACGGGACCTTAACAGATACGCAGTATTTT. This codes for CASSYGTLTDTQYF.

The chain recombines TRBV11-2 with TRBJ1-1; D uncertain. Germline V lookup: CDR1 SGHAT, CDR2 FQNNGV. The CDR3 has 15 residues. Trimming shortened V by 1 base and J by 1 base, and 10 bases separated the two germline ends. This CDR3 reads CASSLGHQRNTEAFF. In nucleotides, the CDR3 is TGTGCCAGCAGCTTAGGGCACCAGCGGAACACTGAAGCTTTCTTT.

This clonotype has a handful of counts. An end of the junction differs from the germline gene, which may be a read error. The CDR3: CASSSGWQEAQYF. CDR3 coding DNA: TGTGCCAGCAGCTCTGGGTGGCAAGAGGCCCAGTACTTC. V gene TRBV7-6 combines with J gene TRBJ2-5; D is undetermined. This CDR3 contains 13 residues. Germline V gene data show CDR1 as SGHVS and CDR2 as FNYEAQ.

This clonotype appeared a few times. The junction differs from germline at one of its ends, possibly a read error. This sequence joins TRBV11-2 and TRBJ1-4, with D unclear. Germline lookup yields CDR1 SGHAT and CDR2 FQNNGV. This CDR3 has 15 residues. This CDR3 reads CATSPRTTANEKLFF. As DNA, the CDR3 is TGTGCCACCAGCCCTAGAACGACGGCTAATGAAAAACTGTTTTTT.

This clonotype was observed a handful of times. The chain couples TRBV10-2 to TRBJ2-1; D unresolved. V dropped 6 bases and J dropped 8 bases, with 5 bases sitting between them. Per the germline V gene, CDR1 is WSHSY and CDR2 is SAAADI. The CDR3 consists of 10 residues. The CDR3 spells CASRGDEQFF. The CDR3 DNA is TGCGCCAGCAGAGGAGATGAGCAGTTCTTC.